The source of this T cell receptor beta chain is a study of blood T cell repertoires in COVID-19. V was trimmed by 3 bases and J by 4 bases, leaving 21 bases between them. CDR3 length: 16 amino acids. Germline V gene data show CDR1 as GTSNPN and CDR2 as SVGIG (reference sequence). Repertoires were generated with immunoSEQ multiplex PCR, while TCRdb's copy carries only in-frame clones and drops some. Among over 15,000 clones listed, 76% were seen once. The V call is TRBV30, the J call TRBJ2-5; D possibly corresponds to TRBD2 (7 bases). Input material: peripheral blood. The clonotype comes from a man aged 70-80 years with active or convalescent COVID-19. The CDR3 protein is CAWSSGNRVEGETQYF. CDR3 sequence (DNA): TGTGCCTGGAGCAGCGGGAACAGGGTTGAGGGAGAGACCCAGTACTTC.